These 24 T cell receptor beta chains share one sample of origin, sequenced in a study of CD8 T cells in ankylosing spondylitis. TCRdb processed the 5' RACE reads anew with MiXCR; each CDR3 protein has one entry. The sample consists of 150,000 to 250,000 distinct CDR3 sequences, 13% of them appearing once. Sequenced input: blood, either unsorted or a sorted T cell fraction (not recorded which). These receptors all stem from a male donor with ankylosing spondylitis or in good health (not recorded which).

This clonotype was detected a few times. The chain has TRBV12-3 or TRBV12-4 and TRBJ2-3; 7 bases align to TRBD1. The CDR3 has 16 residues. J gave up 0 bases and V 5 bases, and 8 bases lay outside the gene matches. The DNA for the CDR3 is TGTGCCAGCAGTCAATGGGACAGCTTTAGCACAGATACGCAGTATTTT. This sequence encodes CASSQWDSFSTDTQYF.

This clonotype was counted at least ten times. DNA for the CDR3: TGTGCCAGCAGCCTGCTTGTGGGTCCAGAAGCTTTCTTT. Translation: CASSLLVGPEAFF. The chain is built from TRBV5-5 and TRBJ1-1; unclear D gene. In germline, CDR1 is SGHKS, CDR2 YYEKEE (reference sequence). CDR3 length: 13 residues. The germline V and J ends were trimmed by 4 bases and 8 bases, with 15 bases remaining between them.

This clonotype was seen a few times. The chain recombines TRBV12-3 or TRBV12-4 with TRBJ2-1, with a tentative D call TRBD1 (5 bases). The V end lost 7 bases, the J end lost 1 base, and 14 bases lay between the germline ends. CDR3 length equals 15 residues. CDR3 DNA sequence: TGTGCCAGCATCCTAGACAGTAAATCCTACAATGAGCAGTTCTTC. Translated: CASILDSKSYNEQFF.

CDR3: CATRKRDEDTQYF. The CDR3, as DNA: TGTGCCACCAGGAAGCGGGACGAGGATACGCAGTATTTT. The V and J genes are TRBV24-1 and TRBJ2-3; 7 bases are shared with TRBD2. The germline V gene encodes CDR1 KGHDR and CDR2 SFDVKD. J lost 6 bases, V lost 7 bases, and 6 bases had no gene match. CDR3 length equals 13 residues.

The gene calls are TRBV20-1 and TRBJ2-7; a weak D match, TRBD1 (6 bases). This CDR3 has 15 amino acids. Germline lookup yields CDR1 DFQATT and CDR2 SNEGSKA (reference sequence). Trimming shortened V by 5 bases and J by 2 bases, and 19 bases separated the two germline ends. The CDR3 DNA sequence: TGCAGTGCTTTAGGTACAGGGTCCGGAACCTACGAGCAGTACTTC. This sequence encodes CSALGTGSGTYEQYF.

The chain employs TRBV6-1 and TRBJ2-7; D is tentatively TRBD1 or TRBD2 (5 bases each). The V gene's germline CDR1 is MNHNS and CDR2 SASEGT. This CDR3 has 16 amino acids. The ends were cut back, 6 bases at V and 12 bases at J, with 30 bases in the middle. The CDR3 reads CASSRSEGRLQVEAYF. The CDR3 DNA sequence: TGTGCCAGCAGCCGTTCCGAGGGGCGCCTGCAGGTTGAGGCGTACTTC.

The V gene is TRBV4-1, the J gene TRBJ2-7; tentatively, D is TRBD1 (6 bases). The CDR3 length is 16 residues. Germline V gives CDR1 MGHRA, CDR2 YSYEKL. The V end was cut by 4 bases, the J end by 5 bases, with 21 bases between. This CDR3 reads CASSLDSGHRRHEQYF. The CDR3 bases are TGCGCCAGCAGCCTTGACTCGGGACACCGCCGCCACGAGCAGTACTTC.

The rearrangement links TRBV30 to TRBJ1-5; 7 bases fit TRBD1. CDR1 GTSNPN and CDR2 SVGIG come from the germline V gene (reference sequence). CDR3 size: 14 residues. The V segment lost 3 bases and the J segment 2 bases; nucleotides outside the gene matches: 4. The CDR3 region is CAWSPGQGNQPQHF. The CDR3 DNA sequence: TGTGCCTGGAGCCCCGGACAGGGCAATCAGCCCCAGCATTTT.

This clonotype was seen repeatedly, ten times or more. The rearrangement joins TRBV29-1 to TRBJ2-7; perhaps TRBD2 as D (6 bases). The CDR3 runs 16 residues. Between the trimmed V and J ends, which lost 1 base and 6 bases, there was a span of 22 bases. CDR1 and CDR2 from the germline V gene are SQVTM and ANQGSEA. This CDR3 is CSVEGQEGKGLAEQYF. CDR3 in DNA: TGCAGCGTTGAAGGGCAGGAGGGTAAAGGTTTGGCCGAGCAGTACTTC.

This clonotype was recorded many times. The chain is built from TRBV11-2 and TRBJ2-1; 16 bases match TRBD2. CDR1 SGHAT and CDR2 FQNNGV come from the germline V gene. Trimming took 0 bases from V and 5 from J; bases not matched to a gene: 13. This CDR3 has 21 amino acids. The CDR3 loop is CASSLDPGTSGGAVLDNEQFF. In DNA form, the CDR3 reads TGTGCCAGCAGCTTAGATCCTGGGACTAGCGGGGGGGCGGTCCTGGACAATGAGCAGTTCTTC.

The V and J genes are TRBV19 and TRBJ1-1; a weak D match, TRBD1 (5 bases). The V end was cut by 1 base, the J end by 6 bases, with 9 bases between. This CDR3 contains 13 residues. Germline V gene data show CDR1 as LNHDA and CDR2 as SQIVND (reference sequence). This CDR3 reads CASSIVPGPEAFF. In DNA, the CDR3 is TGTGCCAGTAGTATAGTGCCGGGACCTGAAGCTTTCTTT.

The V gene is TRBV7-8, the J gene TRBJ2-7; the match to TRBD1 covers 12 bases. The CDR3 extends over 15 amino acids. Germline V gene sequence: CDR1 SGHVS, CDR2 FQNEAQ. V shed 2 bases and J 5 bases; nucleotides not matched to a gene: 4. The CDR3 DNA reads TGTGCCAGCAGCTTACATGGGACAGGGGGCAACGAGCAGTACTTC. Its protein is CASSLHGTGGNEQYF.

This clonotype occurred many times. This sequence joins TRBV6-1 and TRBJ2-2; 10 bases agree with TRBD2. The CDR3 runs to 16 residues. Per germline, CDR1 MNHNS and CDR2 SASEGT. The junction had 9 bases not matched to a gene; V was cut back by 6 bases and J by 5 bases. In nucleotides, the CDR3 is TGTGCCAGCAGGGGGCCTCTAGCGGGAGTGACCGGGGAGCTGTTTTTT. Residues: CASRGPLAGVTGELFF.

This clonotype was counted at least ten times. The chain combines TRBV20-1 with TRBJ2-3; 8 bases fit TRBD1. From germline, CDR1 is DFQATT and CDR2 SNEGSKA (reference sequence). This CDR3 is 16 amino acids long. J gave up 2 bases and V 2 bases, and 9 bases lay outside the gene matches. The CDR3 is CSARPPTGASTDTQYF. CDR3 DNA sequence: TGCAGTGCTAGACCTCCGACAGGGGCCTCCACAGATACGCAGTATTTT.

This clonotype was counted many times. This chain connects TRBV20-1 to TRBJ1-1; 10 nucleotides match TRBD1. The trim removed 6 bases at V and 5 bases at J, leaving 6 bases unmatched. Germline assignment: CDR1 DFQATT and CDR2 SNEGSKA (reference sequence). The CDR3 runs to 13 residues. The CDR3 loop reads CSAAGTGETEAFF. The CDR3 nucleotides are TGCAGTGCCGCCGGGACAGGGGAAACTGAAGCTTTCTTT.

This chain joins TRBV12-3 or TRBV12-4 and TRBJ1-1; maybe TRBD1 (6 bases). Deletions cut 4 bases from V and 2 bases from J, with 14 bases between. The CDR3 totals 15 residues. The CDR3 DNA is TGTGCCAGCAGTTCCCCCCGGGACATCAACACTGAAGCTTTCTTT. It is translated as CASSSPRDINTEAFF.

The chain employs TRBV13 and TRBJ2-2; D uncertain. The CDR3 loop spans 14 amino acids. The V and J ends lost 0 bases and 5 bases respectively, with 7 bases between them. In germline, CDR1 is PRHDT, CDR2 FYEKMQ (reference sequence). CDR3 sequence (DNA): TGTGCCAGCAGCTTAGGAGTTGGGACCGGGGAGCTGTTTTTT. Its protein product is CASSLGVGTGELFF. The whole variable domain, remainder taken from reference TRBV13 and TRBJ2-2, is AAGVIQSPRHLIKEKRETATLKCYPIPRHDTVYWYQQGPGQDPQFLISFYEKMQSDKGSIPDRFSAQQFSDYHSELNMSSLELGDSALYFCASSLGVGTGELFFGEGSRLTVL.

The chain carries TRBV5-3 and TRBJ2-6; the D gene is possibly TRBD2 (5 bases). TRBV5-3 is flagged as an ORF with uncertain function. The CDR3 spans 15 residues. The V and J ends lost 9 bases and 0 bases respectively, with 13 bases between them. The CDR3 loop reads CAMGLGNSGANVLTF. The CDR3 region has the DNA TGTGCCATGGGCCTCGGGAACTCTGGGGCCAACGTCCTGACTTTC.

This clonotype was counted many times. The chain joins TRBV6-1 to TRBJ2-7; 8 bases are shared with TRBD1. V shed 6 bases, J shed 5 bases, and the junction held 9 bases outside the gene matches. CDR3 length: 14 residues. Germline loops: CDR1 MNHNS, CDR2 SASEGT. The CDR3 region has the DNA TGTGCCAGCAGCCAGACAGGGGCTAAGCACGAGCAGTACTTC. Its translation: CASSQTGAKHEQYF.

The CDR3, as DNA: TGCAGTGCTAGAGATCCCAGGGCGAACACCGGGGAGCTGTTTTTT. It yields the protein CSARDPRANTGELFF. V is TRBV20-1 and J is TRBJ2-2, with D possibly being TRBD1 (5 bases). The CDR3 contains 15 residues. CDR1 DFQATT and CDR2 SNEGSKA come from the germline V gene (reference sequence). Trimming stripped 0 bases from V and 0 bases from J, with 8 bases between.

The V gene is TRBV30, the J gene TRBJ2-7; D perhaps matches TRBD2 (6 bases). V lost 2 bases and J 0 bases, leaving 11 bases between the germline ends. Germline V gives CDR1 GTSNPN, CDR2 SVGIG (reference sequence). This CDR3 spans 14 amino acids. Here the CDR3 reads CAWSPRDFSYEQYF. The CDR3 DNA reads TGTGCCTGGAGTCCGCGGGACTTCTCCTACGAGCAGTACTTC.

This clonotype was found a few times. The CDR3 sequence: CASSSRLAASYEQYF. CDR3 nucleotide sequence: TGTGCCAGCAGCTCCCGACTAGCAGCCTCCTACGAGCAGTACTTC. This sequence joins TRBV3-1 and TRBJ2-7; 7 nucleotides agree with TRBD2. The CDR3 totals 15 residues. Germline V gene data show CDR1 as LGHDT and CDR2 as YNNKEL (reference sequence). Germline trimming cut 5 bases from V and 0 bases from J; bases unmatched to any gene: 7.

V usage is TRBV7-2 and J usage is TRBJ1-1, with a tentative D call TRBD1 (6 bases). Trimming stripped 5 bases from V and 8 bases from J, with 15 bases between. Germline-derived CDR1 and CDR2 are SGHTA and FQGNSA. This CDR3 is built from 13 residues. The CDR3 DNA follows: TGTGCCAGCAGCCGGGCGGGGGCAGGAGAAGCTTTCTTT. Its protein product is CASSRAGAGEAFF.

The CDR3 sequence is CSASTRLAAEETQYF. Written as DNA, the CDR3 is TGCAGTGCCTCCACCCGACTAGCCGCGGAAGAGACCCAGTACTTC. The J gene is TRBJ2-5, the V gene TRBV20-1; 7 positions agree with TRBD2. Per the germline V gene, CDR1 is DFQATT and CDR2 is SNEGSKA (reference sequence). CDR3 size: 15 residues. The junction had 13 bases not matched to a gene; V was cut back by 6 bases and J by 3 bases.